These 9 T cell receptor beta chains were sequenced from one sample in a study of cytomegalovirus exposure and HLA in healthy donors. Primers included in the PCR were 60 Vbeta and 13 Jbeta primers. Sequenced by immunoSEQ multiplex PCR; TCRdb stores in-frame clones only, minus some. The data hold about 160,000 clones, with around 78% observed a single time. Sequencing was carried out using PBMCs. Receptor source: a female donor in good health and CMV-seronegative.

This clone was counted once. The chain's CDR3 is CASSSQSKLEGYTF. In DNA, the CDR3 is TGTGCCAGCTCTTCACAGTCGAAGTTGGAAGGCTACACCTTC. This chain uses TRBV7-9 with TRBJ1-2, with D uncertain. The CDR3 loop spans 14 amino acids. The ends were cut back, 8 bases at V and 8 bases at J, with 21 bases in the middle. Germline lookup yields CDR1 SEHNR and CDR2 FQNEAQ (reference sequence). The complete variable domain, with remaining parts taken from reference TRBV7-9 and TRBJ1-2, reads DTGVSQNPRHKITKRGQNVTFRCDPISEHNRLYWYRQTLGQGPEFLTYFQNEAQLEKSRLLSDRFSAERPKGSFSTLEIQRTEQGDSAMYLCASSSQSKLEGYTFGSGTRLTVV.

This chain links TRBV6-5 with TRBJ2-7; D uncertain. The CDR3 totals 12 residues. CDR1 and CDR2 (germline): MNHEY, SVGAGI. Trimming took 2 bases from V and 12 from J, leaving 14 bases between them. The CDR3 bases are TGTGCCAGCAGTTACCCCGGTAGCACGGTGTACTTC. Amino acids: CASSYPGSTVYF.

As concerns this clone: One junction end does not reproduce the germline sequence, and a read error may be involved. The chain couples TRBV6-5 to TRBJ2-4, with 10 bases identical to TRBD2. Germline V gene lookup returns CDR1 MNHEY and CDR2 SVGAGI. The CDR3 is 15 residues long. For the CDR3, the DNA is TGTGCCAGCAGTCGAACCGGGACTAGCGTCAACAGTCAGTACTTC. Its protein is CASSRTGTSVNSQYF.

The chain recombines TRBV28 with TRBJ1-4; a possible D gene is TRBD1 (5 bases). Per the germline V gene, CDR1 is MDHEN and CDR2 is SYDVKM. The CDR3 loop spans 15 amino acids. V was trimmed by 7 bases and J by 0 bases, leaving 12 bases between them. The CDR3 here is CASKSRGATNEKLFF. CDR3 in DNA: TGTGCCAGCAAAAGTCGGGGGGCAACTAATGAAAAACTGTTTTTT.

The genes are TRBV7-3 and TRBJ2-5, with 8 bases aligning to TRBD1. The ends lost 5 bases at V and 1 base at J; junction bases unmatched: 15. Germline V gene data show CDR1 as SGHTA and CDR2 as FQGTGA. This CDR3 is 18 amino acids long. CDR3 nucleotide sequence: TGTGCCAGCAGCCAAGGGGCAGCAGGGGGCAGGGCCCAAGAGACCCAGTACTTC. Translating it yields CASSQGAAGGRAQETQYF. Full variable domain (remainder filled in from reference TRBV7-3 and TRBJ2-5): GAGVSQTPSNKVTEKGKYVELRCDPISGHTALYWYRQSLGQGPEFLIYFQGTGAADDSGLPNDRFFAVRPEGSVSTLKIQRTERGDSAVYLCASSQGAAGGRAQETQYFGPGTRLLVL.

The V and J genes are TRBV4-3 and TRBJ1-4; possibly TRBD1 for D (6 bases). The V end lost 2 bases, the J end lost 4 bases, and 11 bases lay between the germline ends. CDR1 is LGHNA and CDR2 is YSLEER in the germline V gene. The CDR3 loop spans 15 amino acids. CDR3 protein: CASSQTGHGNEKLFF. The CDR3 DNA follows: TGCGCCAGCAGCCAAACGGGACACGGTAATGAAAAACTGTTTTTT.

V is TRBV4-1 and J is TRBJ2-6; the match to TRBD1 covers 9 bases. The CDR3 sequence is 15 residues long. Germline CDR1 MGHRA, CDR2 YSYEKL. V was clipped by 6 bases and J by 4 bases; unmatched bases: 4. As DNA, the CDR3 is TGCGCCAGCAGGGCCGGACAGGGGGGGGCCAACGTCCTGACTTTC. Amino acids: CASRAGQGGANVLTF.

The CDR3, as DNA: TGTGCCAGCAGTCCCCGGGGACAGGGGGACTACGAGCAGTACTTC. It translates to CASSPRGQGDYEQYF. V and J are TRBV6-5 and TRBJ2-7, with 11 bases lining up with TRBD1. The CDR3 contains 15 residues. J was trimmed by 3 bases and V by 5 bases; bases with no gene match: 6. Germline V gene lookup returns CDR1 MNHEY and CDR2 SVGAGI.

CDR3 in amino acids: CASKGDEQFF. The DNA for the CDR3 is TGTGCCAGCAAAGGAGATGAGCAGTTCTTC. The V and J genes are TRBV6-6 and TRBJ2-1; D not resolved. Germline V gives CDR1 MNHNY, CDR2 SVGAGI (reference sequence). V was shortened by 7 bases and J by 8 bases, with 6 bases between the two germline ends. The CDR3 consists of 10 residues.